The clone carrying this T cell receptor (beta chain) has more than one count but fewer than ten. Its target is unknown. The sample comes from a study of T-cell reconstitution after alpha-beta-depleted transplantation in children. Germline V gives CDR1 LGHDT, CDR2 YNNKEL (reference sequence). Trimming stripped 1 base from V and 5 bases from J, with 10 bases between. The length of the CDR3 is 14 residues. Findings and caveats of the study: Hyperexpanded clones declined; after one year, newly produced T cells mostly supplied diversity.

The authors prepared the TCRbeta library with unique molecular identifiers. TCRdb ran MiXCR on the PCR reads and lists one entry per CDR3 protein. The profile shows 350,000 to 500,000 distinct CDR3 sequences, 43% of them singletons. V gene TRBV3-1 combines with J gene TRBJ2-3; D may be TRBD1 (6 bases). The TCR originated in a girl aged 2 to 10 with aplastic anemia, due to receive a stem cell transplant. The source material was PBMCs, sampled before TCRalphabeta/CD19-depleted stem cell transplant. The CDR3 sequence is CASSQGGRGDTQYF. CDR3 coding DNA: TGTGCCAGCAGCCAAGGGGGGCGAGGAGATACGCAGTATTTT.